The 11 T cell receptor beta chains in this list originate from one sample, sequenced in a study of T-cell reconstitution after alpha-beta-depleted transplantation in children. Unique molecular identifiers were used to barcode this TCRbeta library. Each CDR3 protein gets one entry after TCRdb re-called the PCR reads with MiXCR. Among 550,000 to 600,000 distinct CDR3 sequences listed, roughly 23% were seen once. The material was PBMCs, mostly from graft donor cells, obtained 360 days after TCRalphabeta/CD19-depleted stem cell transplant. The receptors originated from a boy younger than two who had a stem cell transplant for acute myeloid leukemia, so the T cells may come from the graft donor.

This clonotype was seen many times. The CDR3 spells CASSTSGGIPDTQYF. The CDR3 coding sequence is TGTGCCAGCAGTACTAGCGGGGGAATACCAGATACGCAGTATTTT. This rearrangement joins TRBV6-6 to TRBJ2-3, with 11 bases that match TRBD2. This CDR3 has 15 amino acids. The germline gives CDR1 MNHNY, CDR2 SVGAGI (reference sequence). With 5 bases clipped from V and 4 bases from J, the junction kept 5 bases outside the gene matches.

This clonotype was recorded a few times. The chain links TRBV24-1 to TRBJ2-3, with 9 bases identical to TRBD2. With 1 base clipped from V and 0 bases from J, the junction kept 4 bases outside the gene matches. The V gene's germline CDR1 is KGHDR and CDR2 SFDVKD. The CDR3 spans 17 residues. CDR3 amino acids: CATSDLGLAGSTDTQYF. DNA of the CDR3: TGTGCCACCAGTGATTTAGGCCTAGCGGGGAGCACAGATACGCAGTATTTT.

This clonotype has at least ten counts. The chain carries TRBV4-3 and TRBJ2-3; 9 nucleotides align to TRBD2. The CDR3 is 19 amino acids. Germline loops: CDR1 LGHNA, CDR2 YSLEER. J gave up 0 bases and V 0 bases, and 10 bases lay outside the gene matches. DNA for the CDR3: TGCGCCAGCAGCCAAGAAGTGACCGGGACTAGCAGTAGCACAGATACGCAGTATTTT. Translation: CASSQEVTGTSSSTDTQYF.

The genes are TRBV25-1 and TRBJ2-6, with TRBD1 matching over 9 bases. V shed 5 bases, J shed 4 bases, and the junction held 12 bases outside the gene matches. This CDR3 spans 18 amino acids. Germline V gives CDR1 MGHDK, CDR2 SYGVNS. The DNA for the CDR3 is TGTGCCAGCAGTCCTAACCGGGACAGGGAGTCAGGGGCCAACGTCCTGACTTTC. This sequence encodes CASSPNRDRESGANVLTF.

This clonotype was detected only a few times. This chain joins TRBV21-1 and TRBJ2-7; the table assigns TRBD1, which was not confirmed against the DNA. TRBV21-1 counts as a pseudogene. CDR3 length: 12 amino acids. CDR3 sequence: CASSRTGEEQYV. The CDR3 region has the DNA TGTGCCAGCAGCAGGACCGGGGAAGAGCAGTACGTC.

This rearrangement joins TRBV12-3 or TRBV12-4 to TRBJ2-7; D possibly corresponds to TRBD1 (6 bases). Between the trimmed V and J ends, which lost 4 bases and 3 bases, there was a span of 13 bases. This CDR3 has 14 amino acids. CDR3 nucleotide sequence: TGTGCCAGCAGTTATACAGGGAAAAACTACGAGCAGTACTTC. Its translation: CASSYTGKNYEQYF.

The CDR3: CRVLDPGASGETQYF. The CDR3 coding sequence is TGCAGAGTTCTAGACCCGGGAGCTTCCGGGGAGACCCAGTACTTC. The chain joins TRBV20-1 to TRBJ2-5, with D perhaps matching TRBD2 (6 bases). Looked up from germline, CDR1 is DFQATT and CDR2 is SNEGSKA (reference sequence). The CDR3 extends over 15 amino acids.

This clonotype was recorded at least ten times. The chain carries TRBV29-1 and TRBJ1-1; possibly TRBD1 for D (6 bases). Trimming removed 4 bases from V and 4 bases from J, with 13 bases in between. Germline loops: CDR1 SQVTM, CDR2 ANQGSEA. This CDR3 is built from 13 residues. The CDR3 bases are TGCAGCGTTGGAACAGGGTCTGGCACTGAAGCTTTCTTT. It is translated as CSVGTGSGTEAFF.

This clonotype was picked up a small number of times. Here the CDR3 reads CASSTTGFGANVLTF. The CDR3 coding sequence is TGTGCCAGCAGCACAACAGGGTTTGGGGCCAACGTCCTGACTTTC. The J gene is TRBJ2-6, the V gene TRBV3-1, with D possibly TRBD1 on 6 matching bases. V was pared by 5 bases and J by 3 bases, with 11 bases between. The CDR3 extends over 15 amino acids. Germline loops: CDR1 LGHDT, CDR2 YNNKEL (reference sequence).

Only a few counts were recorded for this clonotype. The chain couples TRBV5-1 to TRBJ2-7; tentative D call: TRBD2 (5 bases). From germline, CDR1 is SGHRS and CDR2 YFSETQ. Trimming pared 1 base from V and 1 base from J, leaving 9 bases between. This CDR3 has 14 residues. The CDR3 nucleotides read TGCGCCAGCAGCTTGACGGGATATTCCTACGAGCAGTACTTC. It specifies CASSLTGYSYEQYF.

This clonotype was picked up many times. As DNA, the CDR3 is TGCAGCGTTGAACACCTGGAGTCTGGAAACACCATATATTTT. Translated: CSVEHLESGNTIYF. The rearrangement uses TRBV29-1 and TRBJ1-3; D is ambiguous. The germline V gene has CDR1 SQVTM and CDR2 ANQGSEA. Trimming removed 2 bases at V and 1 base at J, with 9 bases between. This CDR3 spans 14 amino acids.